The 8 T cell receptor beta chains given below trace back to one sample, sequenced in a study of blood T cell repertoires in COVID-19. Some clones are missing from TCRdb's copy, which holds only in-frame ones; the method was immunoSEQ multiplex PCR. The sample holds about 140,000 clones, approximately 84% seen once. The sample was PBMCs or T cells enriched from blood (not recorded which). These receptors all come from a woman aged 45-59 years with acute COVID-19.

The V gene is TRBV5-1, the J gene TRBJ2-5; D uncertain. The CDR3 contains 13 residues. The V gene lost 1 base and the J gene lost 4 bases, with 8 bases spanning the gap. Germline CDR1 is SGHRS and CDR2 is YFSETQ. The CDR3 is CASSLNVRETQYF. DNA for the CDR3: TGCGCCAGCAGCTTGAATGTCAGAGAGACCCAGTACTTC.

V usage is TRBV28 and J usage is TRBJ2-7, with 11 bases matching TRBD2. Trimming removed 3 bases from V and 6 bases from J; junction bases left unmatched: 7. There are 15 residues in the CDR3. The V gene's germline CDR1 is MDHEN and CDR2 SYDVKM. The CDR3 sequence: CASSLSTSGTGEQYF. CDR3 bases: TGTGCCAGCAGTTTGTCGACTAGCGGGACAGGCGAGCAGTACTTC.

The chain has TRBV27 and TRBJ2-1; the D gene is possibly TRBD1 (5 bases). CDR1 is MNHEY and CDR2 is SMNVEV in the germline V gene (reference sequence). Trimming pared 7 bases from V and 0 bases from J, leaving 22 bases between. This CDR3 has 18 amino acids. CDR3 loop: CASTQTYGRAPSYNEQFF. The CDR3 DNA is TGTGCCAGCACCCAAACATACGGCAGGGCGCCCTCCTACAATGAGCAGTTCTTC.

In this sample, this clone turned up a few times. The rearrangement links TRBV6-2 or TRBV6-3 to TRBJ1-2; 10 nucleotides line up with TRBD1. The germline V gene has CDR1 MNHEY and CDR2 SVGEGT. V trimming: 6 bases; J trimming: 6 bases; junction bases outside the gene matches: 10. This CDR3 region has 15 residues. CDR3 residues: CASSQPPGQGNGYTF. The CDR3 region has the DNA TGTGCCAGCAGCCAACCTCCGGGACAGGGGAATGGCTACACCTTC.

This chain joins TRBV30 and TRBJ1-2; D is undetermined. The ends were cut back, 2 bases at V and 8 bases at J, with 15 bases in the middle. This CDR3 has 13 residues. Germline V CDR1 and CDR2: GTSNPN, SVGIG (reference sequence). CDR3 in amino acids: CAWSFRSGRGYTF. The CDR3 DNA follows: TGTGCCTGGAGTTTCCGATCGGGGAGGGGCTACACCTTC.

This rearrangement joins TRBV25-1 to TRBJ2-5; 8 nucleotides line up with TRBD1. From germline, CDR1 is MGHDK and CDR2 SYGVNS. Trimming at V came to 3 bases and at J to 5 bases, leaving 8 bases not matched to a gene. The CDR3 covers 15 residues. The CDR3 sequence is CASSEGPGGAETQYF. The CDR3 DNA sequence: TGTGCCAGCAGTGAGGGTCCAGGGGGCGCCGAGACCCAGTACTTC.

There are a few counts of this clone. The chain uses TRBV7-9 and TRBJ2-3; perhaps TRBD2 as D (5 bases). CDR1 is SEHNR, CDR2 FQNEAQ, per germline (reference sequence). With 5 bases removed from V and 4 bases from J, the gap between germline ends came to 13 bases. CDR3 length: 14 residues. The CDR3 DNA reads TGTGCCAGCAGCGCCCAAACTAGAGCAGATACGCAGTATTTT. Translated: CASSAQTRADTQYF.

CDR3 in amino acids: CASSSPITIYGTGANTEAFF. CDR3 in DNA: TGTGCCAGCAGTTCCCCCATTACAATTTATGGGACAGGGGCCAACACTGAAGCTTTCTTT. The chain employs TRBV28 and TRBJ1-1, with TRBD1 identical over 10 bases. Germline CDR1 and CDR2: MDHEN and SYDVKM. The V segment lost 4 bases and the J segment 2 bases; nucleotides outside the gene matches: 19. This CDR3 is 20 amino acids long.